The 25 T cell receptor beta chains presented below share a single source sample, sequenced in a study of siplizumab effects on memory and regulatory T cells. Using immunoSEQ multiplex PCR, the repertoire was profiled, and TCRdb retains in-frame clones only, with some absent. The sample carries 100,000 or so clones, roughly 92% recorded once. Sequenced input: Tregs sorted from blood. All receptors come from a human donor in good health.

CDR3 sequence reads: CASRGVGGNGIQYF. CDR3 DNA sequence: TGTGCCAGTAGAGGGGTTGGGGGGAATGGCATTCAGTACTTC. The V gene is TRBV19, the J gene TRBJ2-4, with D possibly being TRBD2 (6 bases). The length of the CDR3 is 14 residues. The germline gives CDR1 LNHDA, CDR2 SQIVND (reference sequence). The V end lost 6 bases, the J end lost 9 bases, and 18 bases lay between the germline ends.

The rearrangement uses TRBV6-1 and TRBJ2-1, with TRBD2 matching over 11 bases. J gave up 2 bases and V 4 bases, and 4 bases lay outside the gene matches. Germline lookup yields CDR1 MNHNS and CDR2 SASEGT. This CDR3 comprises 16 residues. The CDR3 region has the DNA TGTGCCAGCAGTGGGAGACTAGCGGGGACCTACAATGAGCAGTTCTTC. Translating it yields CASSGRLAGTYNEQFF.

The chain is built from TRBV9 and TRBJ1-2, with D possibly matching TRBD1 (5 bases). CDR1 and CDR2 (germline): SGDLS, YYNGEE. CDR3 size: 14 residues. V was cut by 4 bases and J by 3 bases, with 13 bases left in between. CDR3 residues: CASSLTREHYGYTF. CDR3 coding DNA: TGTGCCAGCAGCTTGACCAGGGAGCACTATGGCTACACCTTC.

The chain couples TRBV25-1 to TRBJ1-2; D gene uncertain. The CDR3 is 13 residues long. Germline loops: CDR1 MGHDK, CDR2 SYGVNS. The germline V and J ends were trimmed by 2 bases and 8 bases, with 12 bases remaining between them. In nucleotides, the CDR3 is TGTGCCAGCAGTGAAGGCCCCAAAGGGGGCTACACCTTC. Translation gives CASSEGPKGGYTF.

CDR3 sequence: CASNQGAEAFF. In DNA, the CDR3 is TGTGCCAGCAATCAGGGGGCTGAAGCTTTCTTT. This rearrangement joins TRBV6-5 to TRBJ1-1, with 7 bases fitting TRBD1. This CDR3 has 11 residues. Looked up from germline, CDR1 is MNHEY and CDR2 is SVGAGI. V was clipped by 7 bases and J by 6 bases; unmatched bases: 2.

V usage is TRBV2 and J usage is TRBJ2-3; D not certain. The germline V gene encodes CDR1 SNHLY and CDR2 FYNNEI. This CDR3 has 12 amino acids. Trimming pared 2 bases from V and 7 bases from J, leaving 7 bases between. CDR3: CASSELHYTQYF. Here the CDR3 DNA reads TGTGCCAGCAGTGAACTTCACTATACGCAGTATTTT.

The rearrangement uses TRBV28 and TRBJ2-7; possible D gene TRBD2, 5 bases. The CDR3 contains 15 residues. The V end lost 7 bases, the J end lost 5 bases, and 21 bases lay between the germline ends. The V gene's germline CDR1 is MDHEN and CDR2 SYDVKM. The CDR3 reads CASTSAEGLIHEQYF. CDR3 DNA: TGTGCCAGCACGTCGGCCGAGGGTCTAATACACGAGCAGTACTTC.

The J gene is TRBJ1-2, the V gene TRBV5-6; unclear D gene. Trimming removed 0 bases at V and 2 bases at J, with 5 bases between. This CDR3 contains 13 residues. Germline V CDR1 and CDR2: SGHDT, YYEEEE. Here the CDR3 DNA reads TGTGCCAGCAGCTTGGGGGAAAACTATGGCTACACCTTC. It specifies CASSLGENYGYTF.

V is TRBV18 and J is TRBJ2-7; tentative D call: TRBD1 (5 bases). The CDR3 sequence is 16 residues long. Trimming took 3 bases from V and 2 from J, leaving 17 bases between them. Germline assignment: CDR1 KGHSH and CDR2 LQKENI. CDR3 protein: CASSPSGAVSAYEQYF. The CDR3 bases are TGTGCCAGCTCACCGTCTGGGGCGGTCTCAGCCTACGAGCAGTACTTC.

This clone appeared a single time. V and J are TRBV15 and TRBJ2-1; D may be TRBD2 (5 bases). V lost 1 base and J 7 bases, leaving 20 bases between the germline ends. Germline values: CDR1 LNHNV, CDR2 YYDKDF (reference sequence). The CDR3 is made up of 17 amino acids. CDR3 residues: CATSRVPAAGAGNEQFF. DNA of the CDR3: TGTGCCACCAGCAGAGTTCCCGCGGCGGGCGCAGGAAATGAGCAGTTCTTC.

The CDR3 loop reads CASSRGVGRTSYGYTF. The CDR3 bases are TGCGCCAGCAGCAGGGGCGTTGGCCGAACGAGCTATGGCTACACCTTC. The V call is TRBV5-1, the J call TRBJ1-2, with D possibly TRBD1 on 5 matching bases. This CDR3 comprises 16 residues. Germline-derived CDR1 and CDR2 are SGHRS and YFSETQ. V lost 4 bases and J 4 bases, leaving 20 bases between the germline ends.

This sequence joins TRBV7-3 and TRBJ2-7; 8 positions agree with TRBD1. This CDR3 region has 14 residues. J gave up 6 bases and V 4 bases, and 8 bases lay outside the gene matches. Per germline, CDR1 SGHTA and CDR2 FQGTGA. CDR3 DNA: TGTGCCAGCAGCTATTCAGGGGGCGCGGGCGAGCAGTACTTC. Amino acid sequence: CASSYSGGAGEQYF.

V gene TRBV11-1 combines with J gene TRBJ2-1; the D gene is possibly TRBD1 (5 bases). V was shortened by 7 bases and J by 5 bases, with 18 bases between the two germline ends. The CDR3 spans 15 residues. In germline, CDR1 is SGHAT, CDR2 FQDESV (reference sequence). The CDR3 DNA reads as TGTGCCAGCATTCGCGAAGGGGTTGTCGACAATGAGCAGTTCTTC. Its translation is CASIREGVVDNEQFF. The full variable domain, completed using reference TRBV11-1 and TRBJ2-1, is EAEVAQSPRYKITEKSQAVAFWCDPISGHATLYWYRQILGQGPELLVQFQDESVVDDSQLPKDRFSAERLKGVDSTLKIQPAELGDSAMYLCASIREGVVDNEQFFGPGTRLTVL.

Here the CDR3 DNA reads TGTGCCAGTTCTTTTGCCAGGGGAAGTCGAGATACGCAGTATTTT. Protein: CASSFARGSRDTQYF. This sequence joins TRBV19 and TRBJ2-3; a possible D gene is TRBD1 (6 bases). V lost 8 bases, J lost 5 bases, and 20 bases lay in between. The length of the CDR3 is 15 residues. From germline, CDR1 is LNHDA and CDR2 SQIVND (reference sequence). The full variable domain, completed using reference TRBV19 and TRBJ2-3, is DGGITQSPKYLFRKEGQNVTLSCEQNLNHDAMYWYRQDPGQGLRLIYYSQIVNDFQKGDIAEGYSVSREKKESFPLTVTSAQKNPTAFYLCASSFARGSRDTQYFGPGTRLTVL.

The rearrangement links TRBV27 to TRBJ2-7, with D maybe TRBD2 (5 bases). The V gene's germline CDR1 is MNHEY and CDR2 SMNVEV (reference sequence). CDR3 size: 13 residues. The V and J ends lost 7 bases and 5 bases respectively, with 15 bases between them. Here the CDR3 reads CASKRAGGDEQYF. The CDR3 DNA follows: TGTGCCAGCAAAAGGGCCGGAGGTGACGAGCAGTACTTC.

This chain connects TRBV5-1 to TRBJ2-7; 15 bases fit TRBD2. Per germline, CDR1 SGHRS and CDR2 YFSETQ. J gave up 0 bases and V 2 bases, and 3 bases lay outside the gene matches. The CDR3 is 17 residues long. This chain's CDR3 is CASSFGLAGGISYEQYF. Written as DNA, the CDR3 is TGCGCCAGCAGCTTTGGACTAGCGGGAGGGATCTCCTACGAGCAGTACTTC.

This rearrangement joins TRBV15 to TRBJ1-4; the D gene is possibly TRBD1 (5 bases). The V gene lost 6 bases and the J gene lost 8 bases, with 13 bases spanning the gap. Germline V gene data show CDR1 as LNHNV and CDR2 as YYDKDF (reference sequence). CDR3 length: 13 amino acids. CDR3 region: CATRGTVREKLFF. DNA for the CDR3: TGTGCCACCAGGGGGACGGTACGGGAAAAACTGTTTTTT.

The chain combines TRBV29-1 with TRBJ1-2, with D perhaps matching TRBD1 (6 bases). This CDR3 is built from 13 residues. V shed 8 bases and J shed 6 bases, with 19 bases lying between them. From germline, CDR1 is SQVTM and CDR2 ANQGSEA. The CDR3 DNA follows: TGCAGCTCCTATGGGGGGGGGCGTGATGGCTACACCTTC. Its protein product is CSSYGGGRDGYTF. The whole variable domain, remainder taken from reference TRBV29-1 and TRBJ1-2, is SAVISQKPSRDICQRGTSLTIQCQVDSQVTMMFWYRQQPGQSLTLIATANQGSEATYESGFVIDKFPISRPNLTFSTLTVSNMSPEDSSIYLCSSYGGGRDGYTFGSGTRLTVV.

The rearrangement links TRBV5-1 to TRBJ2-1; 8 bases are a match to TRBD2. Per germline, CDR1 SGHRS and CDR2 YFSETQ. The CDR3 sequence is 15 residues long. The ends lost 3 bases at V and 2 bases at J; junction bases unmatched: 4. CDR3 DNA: TGCGCCAGCAGCTCCCCGGGACTAGCCTACAATGAGCAGTTCTTC. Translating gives CASSSPGLAYNEQFF.

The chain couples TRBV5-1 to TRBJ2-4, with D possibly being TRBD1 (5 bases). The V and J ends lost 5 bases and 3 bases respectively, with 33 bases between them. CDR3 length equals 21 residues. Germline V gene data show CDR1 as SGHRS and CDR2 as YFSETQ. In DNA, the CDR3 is TGCGCCAGCAGGCTCTCCCCCCAGAATGTCTTGCTGGGGCTAGACAAAAACATTCAGTACTTC. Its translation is CASRLSPQNVLLGLDKNIQYF.

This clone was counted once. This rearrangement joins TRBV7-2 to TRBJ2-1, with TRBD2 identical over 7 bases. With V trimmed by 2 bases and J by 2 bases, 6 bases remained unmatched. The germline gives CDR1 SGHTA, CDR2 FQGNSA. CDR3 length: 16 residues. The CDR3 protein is CASSLSGGFPYNEQFF. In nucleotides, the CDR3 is TGTGCCAGCAGCTTATCGGGAGGTTTCCCCTACAATGAGCAGTTCTTC. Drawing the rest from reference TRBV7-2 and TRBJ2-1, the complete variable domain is GAGVSQSPSNKVTEKGKDVELRCDPISGHTALYWYRQSLGQGLEFLIYFQGNSAPDKSGLPSDRFSAERTGGSVSTLTIQRTQQEDSAVYLCASSLSGGFPYNEQFFGPGTRLTVL.

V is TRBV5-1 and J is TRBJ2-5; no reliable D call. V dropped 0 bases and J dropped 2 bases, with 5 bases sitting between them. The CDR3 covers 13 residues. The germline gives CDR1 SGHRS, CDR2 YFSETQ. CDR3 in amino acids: CASSLVGQETQYF. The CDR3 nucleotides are TGCGCCAGCAGCTTGGTAGGGCAAGAGACCCAGTACTTC.

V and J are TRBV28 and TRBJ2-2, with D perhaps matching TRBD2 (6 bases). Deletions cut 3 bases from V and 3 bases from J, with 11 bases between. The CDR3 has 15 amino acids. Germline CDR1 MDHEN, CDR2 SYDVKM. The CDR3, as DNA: TGTGCCAGCAGTTTCTTGGGGGGTCACACCGGGGAGCTGTTTTTT. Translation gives CASSFLGGHTGELFF.

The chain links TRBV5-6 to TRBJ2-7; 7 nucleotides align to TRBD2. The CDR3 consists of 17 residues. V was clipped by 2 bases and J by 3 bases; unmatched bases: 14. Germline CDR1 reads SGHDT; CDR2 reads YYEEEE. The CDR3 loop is CASSFIPGGRTIYEQYF. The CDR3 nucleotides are TGTGCCAGCAGCTTCATCCCTGGCGGGAGAACCATCTACGAGCAGTACTTC.

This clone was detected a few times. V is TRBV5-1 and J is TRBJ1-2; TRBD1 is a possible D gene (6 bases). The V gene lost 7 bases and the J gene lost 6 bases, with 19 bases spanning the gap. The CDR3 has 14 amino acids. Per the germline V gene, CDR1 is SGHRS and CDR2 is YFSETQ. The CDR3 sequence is CASGTTGLWDGYTF. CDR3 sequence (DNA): TGCGCCAGCGGTACCACAGGGCTTTGGGATGGCTACACCTTC.